A single sample gave rise to the 19 T cell receptor beta chains below, sequenced in a study of blood T cell repertoires in COVID-19. Sequenced by immunoSEQ multiplex PCR; TCRdb stores in-frame clones only, minus some. Found here are around 100,000 clones, around 90% of them singletons; the top ten hold 3.5%. Input material: peripheral blood. All receptors come from a human donor in a cohort sampled during active COVID-19.

V is TRBV27 and J is TRBJ2-1; D is perhaps TRBD1 (6 bases). Trimming stripped 5 bases from V and 7 bases from J, with 15 bases between. The length of the CDR3 is 14 residues. Germline-derived CDR1 and CDR2 are MNHEY and SMNVEV (reference sequence). Here the CDR3 DNA reads TGTGCCAGCAGTAGGGTAAATCAGGGGAATGAGCAGTTCTTC. Its protein is CASSRVNQGNEQFF.

This clone was seen only once. The chain combines TRBV6-1 with TRBJ2-1; TRBD1 matches at 8 bases. The CDR3 has 14 amino acids. Unmatched junction bases numbered 10, after V lost 2 bases and J lost 13 bases. From germline, CDR1 is MNHNS and CDR2 SASEGT. CDR3 region: CASSERDRSTEQFF. In nucleotides, the CDR3 is TGTGCCAGCAGTGAAAGGGACAGGTCAACGGAACAGTTCTTC.

This rearrangement joins TRBV4-3 to TRBJ2-1; 8 nucleotides line up with TRBD2. The length of the CDR3 is 16 residues. The germline V gene has CDR1 LGHNA and CDR2 YSLEER. The V segment lost 2 bases and the J segment 5 bases; nucleotides outside the gene matches: 8. The CDR3 DNA sequence: TGCGCCAGCAGCCAACGGAAGCGGGAGAGAAACAATGAGCAGTTCTTC. It specifies CASSQRKRERNNEQFF.

The chain employs TRBV11-2 and TRBJ1-1, with TRBD1 matching over 8 bases. Germline CDR1 is SGHAT and CDR2 is FQNNGV. V shed 5 bases, J shed 0 bases, and the junction held 5 bases outside the gene matches. This CDR3 has 15 amino acids. CDR3 bases: TGTGCCAGCAGCCCACGACAGGGGATGAACACTGAAGCTTTCTTT. Residues: CASSPRQGMNTEAFF. The whole variable domain, remainder taken from reference TRBV11-2 and TRBJ1-1, is EAGVAQSPRYKIIEKRQSVAFWCNPISGHATLYWYQQILGQGPKLLIQFQNNGVVDDSQLPKDRFSAERLKGVDSTLKIQPAKLEDSAVYLCASSPRQGMNTEAFFGQGTRLTVV.

The rearrangement joins TRBV6-5 to TRBJ1-5; 9 bases fit TRBD1. V lost 5 bases and J lost 2; bases outside the gene matches: 4. Looked up from germline, CDR1 is MNHEY and CDR2 is SVGAGI. The CDR3 has 15 amino acids. CDR3 DNA: TGTGCCAGCAGTAAGGACAGGGGAGGCAATCAGCCCCAGCATTTT. It translates to CASSKDRGGNQPQHF.

The chain links TRBV19 to TRBJ1-1, with D perhaps TRBD1 (5 bases). Trimming left V 1 base short and J 1 base short, with 10 bases between. The V gene's germline CDR1 is LNHDA and CDR2 SQIVND (reference sequence). The CDR3 contains 15 residues. CDR3 nucleotides: TGTGCCAGTAGTATAGTGGTCGGACAGAACACTGAAGCTTTCTTT. Translating gives CASSIVVGQNTEAFF. The full variable domain, rest sourced from reference TRBV19 and TRBJ1-1, is DGGITQSPKYLFRKEGQNVTLSCEQNLNHDAMYWYRQDPGQGLRLIYYSQIVNDFQKGDIAEGYSVSREKKESFPLTVTSAQKNPTAFYLCASSIVVGQNTEAFFGQGTRLTVV.

The chain couples TRBV30 to TRBJ2-1; D gene unclear. The length of the CDR3 is 11 residues. Germline CDR1 is GTSNPN and CDR2 is SVGIG (reference sequence). Trimming removed 5 bases from V and 5 bases from J, with 7 bases in between. CDR3 sequence (DNA): TGTGCCTGGCAACAAAACAATGAGCAGTTCTTC. Its translation: CAWQQNNEQFF.

The rearrangement links TRBV6-5 to TRBJ1-1, with D perhaps TRBD1 (5 bases). The CDR3 totals 13 residues. CDR1 is MNHEY and CDR2 is SVGAGI in the germline V gene. The V end lost 6 bases, the J end lost 4 bases, and 12 bases lay between the germline ends. CDR3 loop: CASRRTGGTEAFF. In DNA, the CDR3 is TGTGCCAGCAGGAGGACGGGGGGCACTGAAGCTTTCTTT.

The rearrangement uses TRBV11-2 and TRBJ2-7, with TRBD1 as a possible D gene (6 bases). Germline V gene lookup returns CDR1 SGHAT and CDR2 FQNNGV. This CDR3 is built from 13 residues. V shed 6 bases and J shed 7 bases, with 16 bases lying between them. DNA of the CDR3: TGTGCCAGCAGTTCCGTGCGAGGGGGTGAGCAGTACTTC. It is translated as CASSSVRGGEQYF. Combining the CDR3 with reference TRBV11-2 and TRBJ2-7 gives the whole variable domain EAGVAQSPRYKIIEKRQSVAFWCNPISGHATLYWYQQILGQGPKLLIQFQNNGVVDDSQLPKDRFSAERLKGVDSTLKIQPAKLEDSAVYLCASSSVRGGEQYFGPGTRLTVT.

The chain carries TRBV9 and TRBJ1-6, with D possibly TRBD1 on 6 matching bases. This CDR3 has 14 amino acids. Germline-derived CDR1 and CDR2 are SGDLS and YYNGEE. Trimming took 0 bases from V and 8 from J, leaving 9 bases between them. The CDR3 region has the DNA TGTGCCAGCAGCGTAGGCAGGGGCCATTCACCCCTCCACTTT. Encoded protein: CASSVGRGHSPLHF. Combining the CDR3 with reference TRBV9 and TRBJ1-6 gives the whole variable domain DSGVTQTPKHLITATGQRVTLRCSPRSGDLSVYWYQQSLDQGLQFLIQYYNGEERAKGNILERFSAQQFPDLHSELNLSSLELGDSALYFCASSVGRGHSPLHFGNGTRLTVT.

This chain links TRBV7-2 with TRBJ1-2, with TRBD1 matching 9 bases. The V gene's germline CDR1 is SGHTA and CDR2 FQGNSA. V shed 7 bases and J 2 bases; nucleotides not matched to a gene: 11. The CDR3 runs 16 residues. CDR3 amino acids: CASTANTGGRNYGYTF. The CDR3 nucleotides read TGTGCCAGCACCGCAAATACAGGGGGCAGAAACTATGGCTACACCTTC.

The CDR3: CASSIQDTINSPLHF. The DNA of the CDR3 is TGTGCCAGTAGTATACAGGACACGATCAATTCACCCCTCCACTTT. The V and J genes are TRBV19 and TRBJ1-6; maybe TRBD1 (5 bases). CDR1 is LNHDA and CDR2 is SQIVND in the germline V gene (reference sequence). This CDR3 region has 15 residues. The V end lost 2 bases, the J end lost 7 bases, and 12 bases lay between the germline ends. The full variable domain, completed using reference TRBV19 and TRBJ1-6, is DGGITQSPKYLFRKEGQNVTLSCEQNLNHDAMYWYRQDPGQGLRLIYYSQIVNDFQKGDIAEGYSVSREKKESFPLTVTSAQKNPTAFYLCASSIQDTINSPLHFGNGTRLTVT.

The V call is TRBV6-5, the J call TRBJ2-6; weak D call: TRBD1 (6 bases). V lost 0 bases to trimming and J lost 4 bases, with 10 bases between them. Germline lookup yields CDR1 MNHEY and CDR2 SVGAGI. The CDR3 has 16 amino acids. The CDR3 DNA is TGTGCCAGCAGTTACTCTGACAGGTCAGGGGCCAACGTCCTGACTTTC. Translated, it gives CASSYSDRSGANVLTF.

This clone was detected only once. The chain has TRBV7-9 and TRBJ2-1, with D possibly being TRBD1 (6 bases). V was clipped by 6 bases and J by 4 bases, with 16 bases between them. CDR1 and CDR2 from the germline V gene are SEHNR and FQNEAQ (reference sequence). The CDR3 spans 15 residues. The CDR3 spells CASSPRRTVYNEQFF. As DNA, the CDR3 is TGTGCCAGCAGTCCGAGGAGGACAGTATACAATGAGCAGTTCTTC.

The chain employs TRBV2 and TRBJ1-1; 10 bases align to TRBD1. The junction had 4 bases not matched to a gene; V was cut back by 6 bases and J by 0 bases. The germline CDR1 and CDR2 sequences are SNHLY and FYNNEI. The CDR3 sequence is 15 residues long. The CDR3 is CASRRTGGMNTEAFF. DNA for the CDR3: TGTGCCAGCAGGCGGACAGGGGGTATGAACACTGAAGCTTTCTTT. Full variable domain (rest looked up from reference TRBV2 and TRBJ1-1): EPEVTQTPSHQVTQMGQEVILRCVPISNHLYFYWYRQILGQKVEFLVSFYNNEISEKSEIFDDQFSVERPDGSNFTLKIRSTKLEDSAMYFCASRRTGGMNTEAFFGQGTRLTVV.

The gene calls are TRBV29-1 and TRBJ1-2; 12 nucleotides match TRBD1. This CDR3 comprises 14 residues. The trim removed 4 bases at V and 7 bases at J, leaving 7 bases unmatched. From germline, CDR1 is SQVTM and CDR2 ANQGSEA. This CDR3 is CSVARDRGLGGYTF. Written as DNA, the CDR3 is TGCAGCGTTGCCCGGGACAGGGGGCTAGGTGGCTACACCTTC.

The chain couples TRBV7-3 to TRBJ2-1; 13 bases line up with TRBD2. Germline V lookup: CDR1 SGHTA, CDR2 FQGTGA. CDR3 length equals 16 residues. The junction had 2 bases not matched to a gene; V was cut back by 4 bases and J by 2 bases. The DNA for the CDR3 is TGTGCCAGCAGCTCGGGACTAGCGGGGCCCTACAATGAGCAGTTCTTC. Translation: CASSSGLAGPYNEQFF.

The chain couples TRBV5-1 to TRBJ2-2, with 8 bases fitting TRBD1. In germline, CDR1 is SGHRS, CDR2 YFSETQ. This CDR3 has 13 amino acids. Trimming at V came to 2 bases and at J to 6 bases, leaving 0 bases not matched to a gene. CDR3 sequence (DNA): TGCGCCAGCAGCTTACAGGGGGCCGGGGAGCTGTTTTTT. Translating it yields CASSLQGAGELFF.

This rearrangement joins TRBV5-1 to TRBJ1-1; unclear D gene. The CDR3 runs to 14 residues. V lost 2 bases, J lost 0 bases, and 8 bases lay in between. In germline, CDR1 is SGHRS, CDR2 YFSETQ. The CDR3 DNA is TGCGCCAGCAGCTTTAACGGTTTGAACACTGAAGCTTTCTTT. Translating gives CASSFNGLNTEAFF.